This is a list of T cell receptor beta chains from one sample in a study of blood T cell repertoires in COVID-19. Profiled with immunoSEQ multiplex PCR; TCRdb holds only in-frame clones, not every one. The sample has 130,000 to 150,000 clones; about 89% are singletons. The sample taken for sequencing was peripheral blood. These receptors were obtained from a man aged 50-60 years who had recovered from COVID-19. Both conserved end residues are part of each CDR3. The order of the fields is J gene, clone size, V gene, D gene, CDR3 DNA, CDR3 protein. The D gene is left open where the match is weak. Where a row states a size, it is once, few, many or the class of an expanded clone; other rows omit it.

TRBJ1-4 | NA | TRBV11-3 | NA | TGTGCCAGCAGGCTCCAGCCACAGGGAGATGAAAAACTGTTTTTT | CASRLQPQGDEKLFF
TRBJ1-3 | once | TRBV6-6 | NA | TGTGCCAGCAGGGGGGGGAGAAACACCATATATTTT | CASRGGRNTIYF
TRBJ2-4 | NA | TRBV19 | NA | TGTGCCAGTAGTATGGGTTCAGGGGCGGACATTCAGTACTTC | CASSMGSGADIQYF
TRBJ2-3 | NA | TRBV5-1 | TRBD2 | TGCGCCAGCAGTATTGGTTACGGCGGGGGGGCGACAGATACGCAGTATTTT | CASSIGYGGGATDTQYF
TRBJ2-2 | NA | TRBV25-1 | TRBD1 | TGTGCCAGCAGTTCCACGGGACAGGGGGCTGTAACCGGGGAGCTGTTTTTT | CASSSTGQGAVTGELFF
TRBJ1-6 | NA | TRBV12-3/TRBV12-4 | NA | TGTGCCAGCAGTCCGACAGCTAATTCACCCCTCCACTTT | CASSPTANSPLHF
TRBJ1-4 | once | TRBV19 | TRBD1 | TGTGCCAGTAGTATCGCCCGGACAGGGGGCAATGAAAAACTGTTTTTT | CASSIARTGGNEKLFF
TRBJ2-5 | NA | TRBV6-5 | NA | TGTGCCAGCAGACCCCCAGGGGGGCCGGAGACCCAGTACTTC | CASRPPGGPETQYF
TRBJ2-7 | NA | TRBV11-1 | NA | TGTGCCAGCGCGGCCCGTGGCGGGAACCCCTACGAGCAGTACTTC | CASAARGGNPYEQYF
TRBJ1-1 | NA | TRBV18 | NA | TGTGCCAGCTCACCACCCCGTAACAGACAAATTAACACTGAAGCTTTCTTT | CASSPPRNRQINTEAFF
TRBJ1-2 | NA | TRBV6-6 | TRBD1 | TGTGCCAGCAGTCGAGGACAGGGGACTAACTATGGCTACACCTTC | CASSRGQGTNYGYTF
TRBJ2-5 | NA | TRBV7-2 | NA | TGTGCCAGCAGCTTAGGGGACTCGTACCAAGAGACCCAGTACTTC | CASSLGDSYQETQYF
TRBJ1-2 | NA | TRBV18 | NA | TGTGCCAGCTCACCATGGGGGGGGATATCCAACTATGGCTACACCTTC | CASSPWGGISNYGYTF
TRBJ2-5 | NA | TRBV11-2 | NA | TGTGCCAGCAGCTTAGGGGGGGGCCGGGGAGAGACCCAGTACTTC | CASSLGGGRGETQYF
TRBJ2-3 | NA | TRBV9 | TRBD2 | TGTGCCAGCAGCGTAGAGCGGGGGCCCCGCACAGATACGCAGTATTTT | CASSVERGPRTDTQYF
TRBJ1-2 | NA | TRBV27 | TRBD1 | TGTGCCAGCAGTTCGGGACAGAATCTCTATGGCTACACCTTC | CASSSGQNLYGYTF
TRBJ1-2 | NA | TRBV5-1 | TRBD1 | TGCGCCAGCAGCTTGGGGGACAGGGGCTATGGCTACACCTTC | CASSLGDRGYGYTF
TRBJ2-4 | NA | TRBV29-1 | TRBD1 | TGCAGCGTTGAGGGGACAGGGGGAAACATTCAGTACTTC | CSVEGTGGNIQYF
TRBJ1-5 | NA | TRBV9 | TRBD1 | TGTGCCAGCAGCGTAGGACAGGGGAGCAATCAGCCCCAGCATTTT | CASSVGQGSNQPQHF
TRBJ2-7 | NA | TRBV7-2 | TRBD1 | TGTGCCAGCAGCCCGCCACAGGGGGCCTACGAGCAGTACTTC | CASSPPQGAYEQYF
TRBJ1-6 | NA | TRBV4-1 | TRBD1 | TGCGCCAGCAGCCAAGGAGACAGGGGCGTCTATAATTCACCCCTCCACTTT | CASSQGDRGVYNSPLHF
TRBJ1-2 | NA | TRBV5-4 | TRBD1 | TGTGCCAGCAGTTCTACAGGGGAGGACTATGGCTACACCTTC | CASSSTGEDYGYTF